The 20 T cell receptor beta chains reported below all come from one sample, sequenced in a study of T cell responses to AZD1222 COVID-19 vaccine. Clones were read by immunoSEQ multiplex PCR, and TCRdb kept only the in-frame ones, dropping some. Here the sample spans roughly 200,000 clones, just under 95% being singletons. The specimen was peripheral blood, collected 28 days after the second dose of the MenACWY control vaccine. These TCRs come from an adult who received the MenACWY meningococcal vaccine as a control.

The gene calls are TRBV7-2 and TRBJ2-5, with D perhaps TRBD2 (6 bases). The CDR3 is 13 residues long. V shed 3 bases and J shed 3 bases, with 8 bases lying between them. CDR1 is SGHTA and CDR2 is FQGNSA in the germline V gene. The CDR3 bases are TGTGCCAGCAGCTTGGAGCGGGAAGAGACCCAGTACTTC. Translating gives CASSLEREETQYF.

The chain employs TRBV1 and TRBJ1-5. TRBV1 is noted as a pseudogene. The CDR3 runs 17 residues. CDR3 protein: CTSSQEPLRSWNQPQHF. Written as DNA, the CDR3 is TGCACCAGCAGCCAAGAACCCCTAAGGAGTTGGAATCAGCCCCAGCATTTT.

This clone was detected only once. The chain is built from TRBV9 and TRBJ2-3, with TRBD1 identical over 9 bases. Germline V CDR1 and CDR2: SGDLS, YYNGEE. The V segment lost 4 bases and the J segment 3 bases; nucleotides outside the gene matches: 3. The CDR3 is 14 amino acids. CDR3 region: CASSYDRGTDTQYF. The CDR3 DNA reads as TGTGCCAGCAGCTACGACAGGGGGACAGATACGCAGTATTTT.

This clone showed up just once. This sequence joins TRBV5-1 and TRBJ1-4, with TRBD1 matching 11 bases. The CDR3 sequence is 17 residues long. Losses at the gene ends were 4 bases for V and 10 bases for J; bases not matched to a gene: 15. Germline CDR1 SGHRS, CDR2 YFSETQ. CDR3 DNA: TGCGCCAGCAGCGGTGGACAGGGGGCGAGCGGTATAGGAAAACTGTTTTTT. Its protein is CASSGGQGASGIGKLFF.

V and J are TRBV10-3 and TRBJ1-1, with TRBD1 matching over 10 bases. V lost 3 bases and J lost 3; bases outside the gene matches: 7. Per germline, CDR1 ENHRY and CDR2 SYGVKD. CDR3 size: 16 residues. As DNA, the CDR3 is TGTGCCATCAGTGATTCCGGGACAGGGGAGGACACTGAAGCTTTCTTT. Encoded protein: CAISDSGTGEDTEAFF.

The V and J genes are TRBV12-3 or TRBV12-4 and TRBJ1-2, with no clear D. V was pared by 5 bases and J by 4 bases, with 11 bases between. The CDR3 covers 13 residues. CDR3 region: CASSPGPTYGYTF. The CDR3 DNA follows: TGTGCCAGCAGTCCCGGGCCGACCTATGGCTACACCTTC.

The gene calls are TRBV10-1 and TRBJ1-6; TRBD1 matches 8 bases. Germline V gene lookup returns CDR1 WNHNN and CDR2 SYGVQD (reference sequence). Trimming cost V 2 bases and J 9 bases; bases outside gene matches: 0. The CDR3 totals 13 residues. The CDR3 DNA is TGCGCCAGCAGTGAGACAGGGGGTTCACCCCTCCACTTT. Protein product: CASSETGGSPLHF.

This sequence joins TRBV5-6 and TRBJ2-7; 13 bases are shared with TRBD2. J was trimmed by 2 bases and V by 4 bases; bases with no gene match: 3. From germline, CDR1 is SGHDT and CDR2 YYEEEE. The CDR3 consists of 15 residues. CDR3 protein: CASSPGLAGTYEQYF. The CDR3 DNA is TGTGCCAGCAGCCCGGGACTAGCGGGGACCTACGAGCAGTACTTC.

V is TRBV7-3 and J is TRBJ2-2; unclear D gene. Deletions cut 5 bases from V and 1 base from J, with 11 bases between. Germline V lookup: CDR1 SGHTA, CDR2 FQGTGA. The CDR3 loop spans 15 amino acids. The CDR3 DNA follows: TGTGCCAGCAGCCTACAGAGCCGGAACACCGGGGAGCTGTTTTTT. Its translation is CASSLQSRNTGELFF.

This chain links TRBV7-2 with TRBJ1-5, with D unresolved. CDR3 size: 12 residues. Germline lookup yields CDR1 SGHTA and CDR2 FQGNSA. V lost 4 bases and J 10 bases, leaving 11 bases between the germline ends. Here the CDR3 reads CASSSNSHPQHF. As DNA, the CDR3 is TGTGCCAGCAGCTCTAACAGTCATCCCCAGCATTTT.

This clone was seen only once. The rearrangement uses TRBV10-1 and TRBJ2-7; D possibly uses TRBD1 or TRBD2 (5 bases each). V lost 8 bases and J 3 bases, leaving 14 bases between the germline ends. In germline, CDR1 is WNHNN, CDR2 SYGVQD (reference sequence). The CDR3 length is 13 residues. The CDR3 DNA is TGCGCCAGCTCCCAAGGTGGGGGCTACGAGCAGTACTTC. Translating gives CASSQGGGYEQYF.

The chain combines TRBV5-1 with TRBJ2-1, with 13 nucleotides matching TRBD2. The germline V gene encodes CDR1 SGHRS and CDR2 YFSETQ. There are 13 residues in the CDR3. J gave up 8 bases and V 7 bases, and 3 bases lay outside the gene matches. The DNA for the CDR3 is TGCGCCAGCGGGACTAGCGGGGCCGATGAGCAGTTCTTC. It yields the protein CASGTSGADEQFF.

The chain has TRBV9 and TRBJ1-4, with 10 bases matching TRBD1. Germline trimming cut 0 bases from V and 8 bases from J; bases unmatched to any gene: 7. CDR3 size: 16 residues. Germline lookup yields CDR1 SGDLS and CDR2 YYNGEE. The CDR3 bases are TGTGCCAGCAGCGTAGCTGCGGGACAGGGGAAAGAAAAACTGTTTTTT. Amino acid sequence: CASSVAAGQGKEKLFF. The variable domain in full, with the rest retrieved from reference TRBV9 and TRBJ1-4, is DSGVTQTPKHLITATGQRVTLRCSPRSGDLSVYWYQQSLDQGLQFLIQYYNGEERAKGNILERFSAQQFPDLHSELNLSSLELGDSALYFCASSVAAGQGKEKLFFGSGTQLSVL.

The genes are TRBV28 and TRBJ1-4; 10 bases are shared with TRBD1. This CDR3 has 16 amino acids. CDR1 MDHEN and CDR2 SYDVKM come from the germline V gene. With 5 bases clipped from V and 0 bases from J, the junction kept 3 bases outside the gene matches. CDR3 protein: CASSRGTGATNEKLFF. The CDR3 nucleotides are TGTGCCAGCAGTCGCGGGACAGGGGCAACTAATGAAAAACTGTTTTTT.

The chain couples TRBV19 to TRBJ1-1; 9 bases line up with TRBD1. The V gene's germline CDR1 is LNHDA and CDR2 SQIVND (reference sequence). The V segment lost 6 bases and the J segment 6 bases; nucleotides outside the gene matches: 8. This CDR3 has 14 amino acids. The CDR3 loop is CASRPDRGSAEAFF. CDR3 nucleotides: TGTGCCAGTAGGCCGGACAGGGGTAGCGCTGAAGCTTTCTTT.

The rearrangement uses TRBV19 and TRBJ1-5; 10 bases align to TRBD1. V shed 4 bases, J shed 7 bases, and the junction held 16 bases outside the gene matches. Per the germline V gene, CDR1 is LNHDA and CDR2 is SQIVND (reference sequence). The CDR3 has 18 residues. CDR3 sequence: CASSRVASRTGGGQPQHF. Here the CDR3 DNA reads TGTGCCAGTAGTAGAGTAGCTTCACGGACAGGGGGAGGGCAGCCCCAGCATTTT.

The chain is built from TRBV6-6 and TRBJ1-2, with TRBD1 identical over 9 bases. J lost 3 bases, V lost 0 bases, and 2 bases had no gene match. The CDR3 consists of 15 residues. Germline V gives CDR1 MNHNY, CDR2 SVGAGI (reference sequence). The CDR3 DNA reads TGTGCCAGCAGTTACTCGGGACAGGGCTACTATGGCTACACCTTC. This translates into CASSYSGQGYYGYTF.

CDR3 in amino acids: CASSHGSTSEKLFF. DNA for the CDR3: TGTGCCAGCAGCCACGGGTCGACCAGTGAAAAACTGTTTTTT. V usage is TRBV6-5 and J usage is TRBJ1-4; D is uncertain. Germline V gene sequence: CDR1 MNHEY, CDR2 SVGAGI. Trimming removed 6 bases at V and 7 bases at J, with 15 bases between. The CDR3 length is 14 residues.

This clone was detected only a few times. The chain has TRBV3-1 (or the pseudogene TRBV3-2) and TRBJ2-5; TRBD2 agrees at 11 bases. Germline CDR1 LGHDT, CDR2 YNNKEL (reference sequence). The ends lost 9 bases at V and 3 bases at J; junction bases unmatched: 0. There are 12 residues in the CDR3. CDR3 protein: CARTSGEETQYF. The CDR3 DNA reads as TGTGCCAGGACTAGCGGGGAAGAGACCCAGTACTTC.

The chain carries TRBV5-1 and TRBJ1-1, with 8 positions matching TRBD1. The CDR3 runs to 15 residues. CDR1 is SGHRS and CDR2 is YFSETQ in the germline V gene. Unmatched junction bases numbered 10, after V lost 4 bases and J lost 5 bases. The CDR3 nucleotides read TGCGCCAGCAGCCCCGGACCAGGGGGCGAAACTGAAGCTTTCTTT. Its protein is CASSPGPGGETEAFF.